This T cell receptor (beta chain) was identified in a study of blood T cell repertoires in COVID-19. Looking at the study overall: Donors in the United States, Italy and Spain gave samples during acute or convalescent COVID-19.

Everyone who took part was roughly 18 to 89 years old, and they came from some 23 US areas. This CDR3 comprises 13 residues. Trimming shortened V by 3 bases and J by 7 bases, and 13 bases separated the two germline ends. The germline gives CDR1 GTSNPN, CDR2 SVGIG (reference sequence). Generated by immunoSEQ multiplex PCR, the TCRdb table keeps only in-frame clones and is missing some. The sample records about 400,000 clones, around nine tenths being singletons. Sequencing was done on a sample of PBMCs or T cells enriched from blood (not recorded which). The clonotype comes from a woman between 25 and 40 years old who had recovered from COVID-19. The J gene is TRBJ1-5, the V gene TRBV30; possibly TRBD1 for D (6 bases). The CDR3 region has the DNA TGTGCCTGGAGCGAAGGACAGTTGCAGCCCCAGCATTTT. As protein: CAWSEGQLQPQHF.